Shown below are 31 T cell receptor beta chains from a single sample sequenced in a study of CD8+ T cells in alopecia areata (dated by TCRdb to 2017 to 2018). The time point label here, explained by the study, means: baseline before oral tofacitinib. Library creation used the immunoSEQ multiplex PCR assay. RNA was extracted from all samples and reverse transcribed into cDNA as template for TCR sequencing. Here the immuneACCESS table is served through TCRdb, limited to in-frame sequences with V and J called. Missing clones are a known gap in these copies; in checked studies unresolved V genes cover under half, and the rest lacks a known reason. For this sample there are about 69,000 clones; roughly three fifths appear just once. Approximately 15% of the sample is in the top ten clones. The sample consisted of CD8+ T cells sorted from blood, taken at week 0. The receptors originated from a human donor with alopecia areata.

This sequence joins TRBV5-6 and TRBJ2-5; the D gene is possibly TRBD1 (6 bases). Trimming took 4 bases from V and 0 from J, leaving 16 bases between them. This CDR3 has 16 residues. The germline V gene has CDR1 SGHDT and CDR2 YYEEEE. CDR3 sequence reads: CASSNPGTRYQETQYF. The CDR3 nucleotides are TGTGCCAGCAGCAACCCCGGGACACGGTACCAAGAGACCCAGTACTTC.

The chain recombines TRBV19 with TRBJ2-7; TRBD2 aligns across 9 bases. The germline gives CDR1 LNHDA, CDR2 SQIVND (reference sequence). Losses at the gene ends were 6 bases for V and 5 bases for J; bases not matched to a gene: 5. The CDR3 sequence is 13 residues long. The CDR3 loop reads CASRGLASDEQYF. Written as DNA, the CDR3 is TGTGCCAGTAGAGGACTAGCGAGCGACGAGCAGTACTTC.

This rearrangement joins TRBV2 to TRBJ2-3, with a weak D call TRBD2 (5 bases). V lost 3 bases, J lost 1 base, and 8 bases lay in between. The CDR3 is 14 residues long. CDR1 and CDR2 from the germline V gene are SNHLY and FYNNEI. The CDR3 sequence: CASSELAGTDTQYF. In DNA form, the CDR3 reads TGTGCCAGCAGTGAGCTAGCCGGCACAGATACGCAGTATTTT.

The chain joins TRBV4-1 to TRBJ1-5; TRBD1 might be the D (6 bases). The germline V gene has CDR1 MGHRA and CDR2 YSYEKL. V dropped 2 bases and J dropped 4 bases, with 12 bases sitting between them. The CDR3 is made up of 15 amino acids. CDR3 nucleotides: TGCGCCAGCAGCCAATTTTTCGGGACAAATCAGCCCCAGCATTTT. It specifies CASSQFFGTNQPQHF.

This clone was recorded once. The chain couples TRBV30 to TRBJ1-1, with TRBD1 matching 10 bases. V lost 2 bases to trimming and J lost 5 bases; unmatched junction nucleotides: 5. In germline, CDR1 is GTSNPN, CDR2 SVGIG (reference sequence). The CDR3 consists of 14 residues. This CDR3 reads CAWSLGQGLTEAFF. DNA for the CDR3: TGTGCCTGGAGTTTGGGACAGGGGTTGACTGAAGCTTTCTTT. Together with reference TRBV30 and TRBJ1-1, the CDR3 gives the full variable domain: SQTIHQWPATLVQPVGSPLSLECTVEGTSNPNLYWYRQAAGRGLQLLFYSVGIGQISSEVPQNLSASRPQDRQFILSSKKLLLSDSGFYLCAWSLGQGLTEAFFGQGTRLTVV.

The genes are TRBV30 and TRBJ1-2; D remains ambiguous. V lost 1 base to trimming and J lost 6 bases, with 15 bases between them. The CDR3 loop spans 14 amino acids. Germline V gives CDR1 GTSNPN, CDR2 SVGIG (reference sequence). Here the CDR3 reads CAWSEVGWVDGYTF. The CDR3 DNA sequence: TGTGCCTGGAGTGAGGTAGGGTGGGTCGATGGCTACACCTTC.

The genes are TRBV5-6 and TRBJ2-1; 10 bases agree with TRBD1. Trimming removed 0 bases from V and 2 bases from J; junction bases left unmatched: 2. The CDR3 runs to 16 residues. Looked up from germline, CDR1 is SGHDT and CDR2 is YYEEEE. CDR3 nucleotide sequence: TGTGCCAGCAGCTTGGAAGGGACAGGGGCCTACAATGAGCAGTTCTTC. Encoded protein: CASSLEGTGAYNEQFF.

V usage is TRBV18 and J usage is TRBJ2-7, with 7 bases lining up with TRBD2. CDR1 and CDR2 (germline): KGHSH, LQKENI. This CDR3 has 15 residues. After removal of 0 bases from V and 2 bases from J, the junction contained 4 bases not matched to a gene. CDR3 in DNA: TGTGCCAGCTCACCACCGCCAGCGGGGACCTACGAGCAGTACTTC. Encoded protein: CASSPPPAGTYEQYF.

This rearrangement joins TRBV29-1 to TRBJ2-5, with D perhaps matching TRBD1 or TRBD2 (5 bases each). This CDR3 contains 14 residues. V was shortened by 3 bases and J by 5 bases, with 16 bases between the two germline ends. In germline, CDR1 is SQVTM, CDR2 ANQGSEA. CDR3: CSVEWGEQAETQYF. The CDR3 nucleotides read TGCAGCGTTGAGTGGGGAGAACAGGCCGAGACCCAGTACTTC.

There are a few counts of this clone. The chain employs TRBV27 and TRBJ1-4; 7 bases align to TRBD1. CDR1 is MNHEY, CDR2 SMNVEV, per germline (reference sequence). This CDR3 region has 13 residues. Trimming took 5 bases from V and 8 from J; bases not matched to a gene: 5. CDR3 bases: TGTGCCAGCAGTGACAGGGTTGGAGAAAAACTGTTTTTT. It yields the protein CASSDRVGEKLFF.

Only a few counts were recorded for this clone. The chain carries TRBV27 and TRBJ2-5; no clear D gene. In germline, CDR1 is MNHEY, CDR2 SMNVEV (reference sequence). Trimming cost V 5 bases and J 2 bases, with 6 bases left between them. The CDR3 runs 12 residues. The CDR3 sequence is CASSPDQETQYF. The DNA of the CDR3 is TGTGCCAGCAGTCCCGATCAAGAGACCCAGTACTTC.

A few counts support this clone. This CDR3 reads CASSSVGTAGGGYTF. The DNA of the CDR3 is TGTGCCAGCAGTTCAGTTGGGACGGCCGGAGGGGGCTACACCTTC. This rearrangement joins TRBV27 to TRBJ1-2; TRBD1 is a possible D gene (5 bases). Per the germline V gene, CDR1 is MNHEY and CDR2 is SMNVEV (reference sequence). The CDR3 has 15 amino acids. V was shortened by 4 bases and J by 8 bases, with 20 bases between the two germline ends.

The chain recombines TRBV7-2 with TRBJ2-1; D is undetermined. From germline, CDR1 is SGHTA and CDR2 FQGNSA. The CDR3 totals 11 residues. V lost 2 bases and J 9 bases, leaving 5 bases between the germline ends. The CDR3 is CASSLLSEQFF. In nucleotides, the CDR3 is TGTGCCAGCAGCTTACTGAGTGAGCAGTTCTTC.

V usage is TRBV6-4 and J usage is TRBJ2-3; 10 nucleotides agree with TRBD2. The germline CDR1 and CDR2 sequences are MRHNA and SNTAGT. The V segment lost 6 bases and the J segment 2 bases; nucleotides outside the gene matches: 5. CDR3 length: 15 residues. The CDR3 loop reads CASRPGTSDTDTQYF. Here the CDR3 DNA reads TGTGCCAGCAGGCCCGGGACTAGCGACACAGATACGCAGTATTTT.

The rearrangement uses TRBV27 and TRBJ2-1; D ambiguous. This CDR3 has 11 amino acids. Germline CDR1 and CDR2: MNHEY and SMNVEV (reference sequence). V lost 4 bases to trimming and J lost 9 bases, with 7 bases between them. The CDR3 bases are TGTGCCAGCAGTTCCCTGGGTGAGCAGTTCTTC. It specifies CASSSLGEQFF.

This clone was counted between two and nine times. The chain has TRBV19 and TRBJ1-6, with unresolved D. V lost 6 bases, J lost 6 bases, and 9 bases lay in between. Germline V gene sequence: CDR1 LNHDA, CDR2 SQIVND (reference sequence). CDR3 length: 13 residues. CDR3 sequence: CASSNDFNSPLHF. CDR3 nucleotide sequence: TGTGCCAGTAGCAACGACTTTAATTCACCCCTCCACTTT.

This clone was seen many times. The rearrangement uses TRBV7-9 and TRBJ2-2; no clear D. The CDR3 totals 14 residues. Trimming removed 2 bases at V and 0 bases at J, with 4 bases between. Looked up from germline, CDR1 is SEHNR and CDR2 is FQNEAQ (reference sequence). The CDR3 spells CASSLQTNTGELFF. The CDR3 region has the DNA TGTGCCAGCAGCTTACAAACGAACACCGGGGAGCTGTTTTTT.

The rearrangement joins TRBV15 to TRBJ1-2; the match to TRBD1 covers 7 bases. Germline values: CDR1 LNHNV, CDR2 YYDKDF (reference sequence). CDR3 length: 12 amino acids. The V and J ends lost 8 bases and 6 bases, in that order; junction bases with no gene match: 6. The DNA of the CDR3 is TGTGCCACCGCACAGGGGTGGCATGGCTACACCTTC. Translated: CATAQGWHGYTF.

The chain recombines TRBV4-1 with TRBJ2-1, with D hard to call. The CDR3 spans 13 residues. Germline CDR1 is MGHRA and CDR2 is YSYEKL. V lost 5 bases and J lost 6, with 11 bases in between. The DNA of the CDR3 is TGCGCCAGCAGCTCCCTTGGGGTCAATGAGCAGTTCTTC. Protein product: CASSSLGVNEQFF.

This chain joins TRBV7-9 and TRBJ2-6; D unresolved. Trimming pared 1 base from V and 4 bases from J, leaving 11 bases between. Per the germline V gene, CDR1 is SEHNR and CDR2 is FQNEAQ (reference sequence). The CDR3 length is 16 residues. The CDR3 here is CASSLVSGSGANVLTF. In nucleotides, the CDR3 is TGTGCCAGCAGCTTAGTTTCCGGGTCCGGGGCCAACGTCCTGACTTTC.

CDR3 residues: CASSLGSRSTDTQYF. The CDR3 bases are TGTGCCAGCAGCCTGGGCAGCCGAAGCACAGATACGCAGTATTTT. The gene calls are TRBV7-9 and TRBJ2-3; D is undetermined. This CDR3 contains 15 residues. CDR1 SEHNR and CDR2 FQNEAQ come from the germline V gene (reference sequence). Trimming shortened V by 5 bases and J by 0 bases, and 12 bases separated the two germline ends.

The V call is TRBV5-1, the J call TRBJ1-2, with D possibly matching TRBD1 (5 bases). The V and J ends lost 2 bases and 6 bases respectively, with 11 bases between them. CDR3 length: 13 residues. Germline CDR1 SGHRS, CDR2 YFSETQ. CDR3 nucleotides: TGCGCCAGCAGCTTCGAGGGGCAGGATGGCTACACCTTC. Translating gives CASSFEGQDGYTF.

In the case of this clone: Other DNA sequences from this sample encode an identical CDR3 as well. The CDR3 bases are TGTGCCAGCAGCTTGGCAACCTACGAGCAGTACTTC. Residues: CASSLATYEQYF. The chain is built from TRBV7-2 and TRBJ2-7, with unresolved D. This CDR3 contains 12 residues. Per germline, CDR1 SGHTA and CDR2 FQGNSA. Trimming took off 3 bases at V and 2 bases at J, with 5 bases between the two ends.

J is TRBJ2-7 and V is TRBV5-6; 9 bases are a match to TRBD1. J was trimmed by 5 bases and V by 1 base; bases with no gene match: 7. The CDR3 length is 15 residues. Germline values: CDR1 SGHDT, CDR2 YYEEEE. CDR3 region: CASSLLGQGDHEQYF. The CDR3 region has the DNA TGTGCCAGCAGCTTGCTGGGACAGGGTGATCACGAGCAGTACTTC.

The chain carries TRBV11-2 and TRBJ2-7; D remains unclear. The CDR3 has 14 residues. The V end was cut by 0 bases, the J end by 7 bases, with 13 bases between. Germline assignment: CDR1 SGHAT and CDR2 FQNNGV. CDR3 in amino acids: CASSLEYGVGEQYF. As DNA, the CDR3 is TGTGCCAGCAGCTTAGAGTATGGGGTAGGGGAGCAGTACTTC.

This chain joins TRBV15 and TRBJ2-1; D is ambiguous. The CDR3 extends over 15 amino acids. The germline V and J ends were trimmed by 0 bases and 2 bases, with 8 bases remaining between them. Germline V lookup: CDR1 LNHNV, CDR2 YYDKDF (reference sequence). The DNA of the CDR3 is TGTGCCACCAGCAGAGAGGACGAGACCTACAATGAGCAGTTCTTC. This codes for CATSREDETYNEQFF. The full variable domain, in which reference TRBV15 and TRBJ2-1 provide the parts outside the CDR3, is DAMVIQNPRYQVTQFGKPVTLSCSQTLNHNVMYWYQQKSSQAPKLLFHYYDKDFNNEADTPDNFQSRRPNTSFCFLDIRSPGLGDTAMYLCATSREDETYNEQFFGPGTRLTVL.

The chain couples TRBV6-5 to TRBJ2-2; D is uncertain. The germline V gene encodes CDR1 MNHEY and CDR2 SVGAGI. Trimming stripped 2 bases from V and 5 bases from J, with 12 bases between. This CDR3 comprises 15 residues. The CDR3 nucleotides read TGTGCCAGCAGTTACAAGCGACACGTGACCGGGGAGCTGTTTTTT. Protein: CASSYKRHVTGELFF.

The rearrangement uses TRBV19 and TRBJ1-5; possible D gene TRBD1, 5 bases. Germline V gives CDR1 LNHDA, CDR2 SQIVND (reference sequence). The CDR3 has 17 amino acids. Trimming removed 3 bases at V and 6 bases at J, with 21 bases between. This chain's CDR3 is CASSILRGRLTVQPQHF. The CDR3 nucleotides are TGTGCCAGTAGTATTCTTAGGGGACGATTGACGGTTCAGCCCCAGCATTTT.

Only one count was recorded for this clone. This rearrangement joins TRBV27 to TRBJ2-1; maybe TRBD2 (6 bases). Germline lookup yields CDR1 MNHEY and CDR2 SMNVEV (reference sequence). V was trimmed by 6 bases and J by 7 bases, leaving 16 bases between them. The CDR3 is made up of 14 amino acids. CDR3 in amino acids: CASSGGYLGNEQFF. CDR3 coding DNA: TGTGCCAGCAGCGGGGGATACTTGGGGAATGAGCAGTTCTTC.

This clone has only a few counts. The chain recombines TRBV15 with TRBJ2-2; no clear D. With 2 bases removed from V and 5 bases from J, the gap between germline ends came to 6 bases. This CDR3 has 13 amino acids. CDR1 and CDR2 from the germline V gene are LNHNV and YYDKDF (reference sequence). CDR3: CATSRLETGELFF. The DNA for the CDR3 is TGTGCCACCAGCAGATTGGAAACCGGGGAGCTGTTTTTT.

The chain joins TRBV2 to TRBJ2-7, with 12 bases that match TRBD2. The germline V gene has CDR1 SNHLY and CDR2 FYNNEI. Germline trimming cut 4 bases from V and 4 bases from J; bases unmatched to any gene: 2. This CDR3 region has 14 residues. The CDR3 sequence is CASSATSGRYEQYF. The CDR3 DNA reads as TGTGCCAGCAGTGCTACTAGCGGGAGGTACGAGCAGTACTTC.